This T cell receptor beta chain was captured by sequencing in a study of T cell repertoires in ileal Crohn's disease. Some clones are missing from TCRdb's copy, which holds only in-frame ones; the method was immunoSEQ multiplex PCR. The repertoire holds around 33,000 clones, with roughly 78% as singletons. This CDR3 has 16 amino acids. V shed 5 bases and J 4 bases; nucleotides not matched to a gene: 8. Germline values: CDR1 LNHDA, CDR2 SQIVND (reference sequence). V gene TRBV19 combines with J gene TRBJ1-5; TRBD1 matches at 10 bases. The sequence was collected from an adult with Crohn's disease. The sample comprised ileal tissue. The CDR3 DNA is TGTGCCAGTAGTTCGGCCGGGACAGGGGTGAATCAGCCCCAGCATTTT. It translates to CASSSAGTGVNQPQHF.